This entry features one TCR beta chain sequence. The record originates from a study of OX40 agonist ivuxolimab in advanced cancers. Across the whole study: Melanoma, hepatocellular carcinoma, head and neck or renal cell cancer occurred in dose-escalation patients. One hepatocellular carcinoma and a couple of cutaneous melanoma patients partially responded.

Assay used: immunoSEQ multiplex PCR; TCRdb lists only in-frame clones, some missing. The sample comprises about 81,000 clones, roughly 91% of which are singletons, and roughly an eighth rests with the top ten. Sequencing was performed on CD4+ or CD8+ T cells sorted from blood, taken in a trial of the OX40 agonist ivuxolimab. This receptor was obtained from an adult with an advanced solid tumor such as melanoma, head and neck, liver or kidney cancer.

The CDR3 DNA reads as TGTGCCAGTAGTTCTATCGAGGGGGCCAACTACGAGCAGTACTTC. Amino acid sequence: CASSSIEGANYEQYF. The V gene is TRBV19, the J gene TRBJ2-7; 7 nucleotides align to TRBD1. This CDR3 is built from 15 residues. The germline CDR1 and CDR2 sequences are LNHDA and SQIVND (reference sequence). J lost 3 bases, V lost 5 bases, and 10 bases had no gene match.